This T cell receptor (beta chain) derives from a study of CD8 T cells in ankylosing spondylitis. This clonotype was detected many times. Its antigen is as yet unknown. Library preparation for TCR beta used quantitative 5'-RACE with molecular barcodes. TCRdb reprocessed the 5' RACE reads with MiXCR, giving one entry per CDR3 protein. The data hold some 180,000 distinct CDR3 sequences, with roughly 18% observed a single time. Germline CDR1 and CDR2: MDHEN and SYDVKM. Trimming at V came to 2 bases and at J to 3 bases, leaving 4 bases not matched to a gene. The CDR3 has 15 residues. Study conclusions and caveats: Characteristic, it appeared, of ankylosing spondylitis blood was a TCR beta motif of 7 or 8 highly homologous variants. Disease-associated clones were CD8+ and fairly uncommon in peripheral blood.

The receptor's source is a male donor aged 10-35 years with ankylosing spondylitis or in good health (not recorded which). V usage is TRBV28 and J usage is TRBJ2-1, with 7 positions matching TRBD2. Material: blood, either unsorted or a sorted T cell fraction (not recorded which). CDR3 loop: CASSLASSGYNEQFF. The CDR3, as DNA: TGTGCCAGCAGTTTAGCCTCTAGCGGCTACAATGAGCAGTTCTTC.